This T cell receptor beta chain emerged from a study of blood T cell repertoires in COVID-19. Repertoires were generated with immunoSEQ multiplex PCR, while TCRdb's copy carries only in-frame clones and drops some. The data show some 270,000 clones, around nine tenths seen once. The sequencing input was peripheral blood. The source of this sequence is a woman aged 55-70 years who had recovered from COVID-19.

The CDR3 bases are TGTGCCAGCAGCCAAGGGGAAGGGGTCAATCAGCCCCAGCATTTT. This sequence encodes CASSQGEGVNQPQHF. The chain recombines TRBV4-2 with TRBJ1-5; D possibly corresponds to TRBD1 (5 bases). Trimming took off 1 base at V and 3 bases at J, with 10 bases between the two ends. The CDR3 is 15 amino acids. The germline CDR1 and CDR2 sequences are LGHNA and YNFKEQ.